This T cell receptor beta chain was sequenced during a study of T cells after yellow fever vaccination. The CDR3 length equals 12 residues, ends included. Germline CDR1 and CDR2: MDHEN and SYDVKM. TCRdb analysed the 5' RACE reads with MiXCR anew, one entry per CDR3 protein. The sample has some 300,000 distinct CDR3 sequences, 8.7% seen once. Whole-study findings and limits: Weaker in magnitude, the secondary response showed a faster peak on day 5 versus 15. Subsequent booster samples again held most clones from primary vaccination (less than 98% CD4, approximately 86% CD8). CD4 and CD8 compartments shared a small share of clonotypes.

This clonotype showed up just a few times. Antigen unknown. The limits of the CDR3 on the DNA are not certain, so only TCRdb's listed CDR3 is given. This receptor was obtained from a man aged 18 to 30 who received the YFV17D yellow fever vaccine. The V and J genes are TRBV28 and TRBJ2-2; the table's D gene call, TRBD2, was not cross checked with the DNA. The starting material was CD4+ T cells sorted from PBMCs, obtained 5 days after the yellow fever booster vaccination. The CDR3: CASHPSGRELFF.